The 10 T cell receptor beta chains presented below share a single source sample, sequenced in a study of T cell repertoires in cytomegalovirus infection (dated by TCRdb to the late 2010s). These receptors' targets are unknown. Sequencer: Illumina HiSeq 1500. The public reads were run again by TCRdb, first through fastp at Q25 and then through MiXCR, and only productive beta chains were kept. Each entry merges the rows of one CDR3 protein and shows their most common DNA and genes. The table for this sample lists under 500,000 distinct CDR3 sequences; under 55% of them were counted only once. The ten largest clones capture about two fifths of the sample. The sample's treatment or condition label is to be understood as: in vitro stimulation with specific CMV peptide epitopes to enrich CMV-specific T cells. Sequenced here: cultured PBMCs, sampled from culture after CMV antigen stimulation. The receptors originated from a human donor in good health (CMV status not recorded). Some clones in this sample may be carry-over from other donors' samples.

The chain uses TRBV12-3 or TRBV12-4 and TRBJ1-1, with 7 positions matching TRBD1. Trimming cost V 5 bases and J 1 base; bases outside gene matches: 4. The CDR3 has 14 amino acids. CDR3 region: CASSKQGGNTEAFF. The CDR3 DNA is TGTGCCAGCAGTAAGCAGGGGGGGAACACTGAAGCTTTCTTT.

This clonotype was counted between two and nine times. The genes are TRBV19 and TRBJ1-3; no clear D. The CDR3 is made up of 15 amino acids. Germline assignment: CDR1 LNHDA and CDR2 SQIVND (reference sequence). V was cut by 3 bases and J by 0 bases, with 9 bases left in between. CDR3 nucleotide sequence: TGTGCCAGTAGTATCCGATGGGCCTCTGGAAACACCATATATTTT. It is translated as CASSIRWASGNTIYF. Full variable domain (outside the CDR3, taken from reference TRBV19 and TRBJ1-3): DGGITQSPKYLFRKEGQNVTLSCEQNLNHDAMYWYRQDPGQGLRLIYYSQIVNDFQKGDIAEGYSVSREKKESFPLTVTSAQKNPTAFYLCASSIRWASGNTIYFGEGSWLTVV.

CDR3 loop: CASSQDIRQGNTEAFF. The CDR3 coding sequence is TGTGCCAGCAGCCAAGATATCCGTCAGGGCAACACTGAAGCTTTCTTT. The chain couples TRBV3-1 to TRBJ1-1; perhaps TRBD1 as D (5 bases). The V gene's germline CDR1 is LGHDT and CDR2 YNNKEL (reference sequence). The CDR3 runs to 16 residues. Trimming removed 0 bases at V and 2 bases at J, with 13 bases between.

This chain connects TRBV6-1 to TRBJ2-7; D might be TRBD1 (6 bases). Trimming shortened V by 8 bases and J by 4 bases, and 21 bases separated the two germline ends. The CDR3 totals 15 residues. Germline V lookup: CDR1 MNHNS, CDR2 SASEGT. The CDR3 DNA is TGTGCCAGCGCTATTACAGGGAGAGAGGGTTACGAGCAGTACTTC. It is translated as CASAITGREGYEQYF.

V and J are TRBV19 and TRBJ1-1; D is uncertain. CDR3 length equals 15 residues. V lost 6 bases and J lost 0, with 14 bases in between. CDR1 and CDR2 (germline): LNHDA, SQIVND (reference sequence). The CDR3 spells CASSIPTHMNTEAFF. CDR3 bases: TGTGCCAGTAGCATCCCGACACACATGAACACTGAAGCTTTCTTT.

DNA for the CDR3: TGCGCCAGCAGCTCAAGACCGGGACAGGGGGGTTTCTACGAGCAGTACTTC. It specifies CASSSRPGQGGFYEQYF. The chain recombines TRBV5-1 with TRBJ2-7; the match to TRBD1 covers 11 bases. Germline V lookup: CDR1 SGHRS, CDR2 YFSETQ. The CDR3 sequence is 17 residues long. V shed 3 bases and J 3 bases; nucleotides not matched to a gene: 11.

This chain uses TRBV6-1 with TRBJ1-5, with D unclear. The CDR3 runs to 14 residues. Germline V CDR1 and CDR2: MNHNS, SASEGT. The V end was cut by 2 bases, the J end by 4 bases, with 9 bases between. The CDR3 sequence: CASSETQLNQPQHF. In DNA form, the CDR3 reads TGTGCCAGCAGTGAAACCCAATTGAATCAGCCCCAGCATTTT.

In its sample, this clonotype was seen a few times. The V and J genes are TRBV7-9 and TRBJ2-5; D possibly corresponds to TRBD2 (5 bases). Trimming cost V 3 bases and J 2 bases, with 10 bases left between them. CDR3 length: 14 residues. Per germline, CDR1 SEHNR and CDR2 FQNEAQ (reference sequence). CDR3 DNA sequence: TGTGCCAGCAGCTTTACGGCGGGTCAAGAGACCCAGTACTTC. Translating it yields CASSFTAGQETQYF.

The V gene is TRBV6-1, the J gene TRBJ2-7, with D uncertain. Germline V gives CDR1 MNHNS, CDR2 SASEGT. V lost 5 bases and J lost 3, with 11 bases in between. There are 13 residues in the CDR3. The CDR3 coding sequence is TGTGCCAGCAGTACAGATTCGGACTACGAGCAGTACTTC. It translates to CASSTDSDYEQYF.

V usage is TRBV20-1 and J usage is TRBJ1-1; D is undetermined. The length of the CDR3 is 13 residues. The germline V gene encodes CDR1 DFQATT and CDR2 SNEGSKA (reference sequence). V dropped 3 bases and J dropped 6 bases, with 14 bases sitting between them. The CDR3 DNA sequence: TGCAGTGCTAGGGGCTCGTACTATTCTGAAGCTTTCTTT. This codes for CSARGSYYSEAFF.